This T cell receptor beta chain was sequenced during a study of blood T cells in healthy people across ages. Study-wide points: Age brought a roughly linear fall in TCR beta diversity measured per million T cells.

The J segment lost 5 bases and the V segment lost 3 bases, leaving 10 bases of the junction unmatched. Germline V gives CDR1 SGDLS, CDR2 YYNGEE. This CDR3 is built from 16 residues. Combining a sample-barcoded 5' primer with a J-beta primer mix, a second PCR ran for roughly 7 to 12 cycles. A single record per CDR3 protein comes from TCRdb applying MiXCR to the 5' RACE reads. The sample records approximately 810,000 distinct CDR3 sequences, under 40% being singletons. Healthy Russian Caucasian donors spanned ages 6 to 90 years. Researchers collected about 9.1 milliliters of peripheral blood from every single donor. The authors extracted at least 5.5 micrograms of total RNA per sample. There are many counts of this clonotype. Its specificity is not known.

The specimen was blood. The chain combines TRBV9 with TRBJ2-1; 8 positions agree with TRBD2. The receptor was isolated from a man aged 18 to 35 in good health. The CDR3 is CASSALLAGGNNEQFF. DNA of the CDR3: TGTGCCAGCAGCGCCCTCTTGGCGGGGGGTAACAATGAGCAGTTCTTC. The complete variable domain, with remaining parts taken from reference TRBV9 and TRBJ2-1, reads DSGVTQTPKHLITATGQRVTLRCSPRSGDLSVYWYQQSLDQGLQFLIQYYNGEERAKGNILERFSAQQFPDLHSELNLSSLELGDSALYFCASSALLAGGNNEQFFGPGTRLTVL.